This T cell receptor beta chain was recorded in a study of control samples from healthy donors and cancer patients. The assay was immunoSEQ multiplex PCR, and TCRdb's table has in-frame clones only and misses some. The table lists 140,000 or so clones, about nine tenths of them singletons, with around 4.6% in the top ten. The receptor's source is a man aged 25-40 years in good health. The sequenced sample consisted of blood.

CDR3 in amino acids: CATSEPRDGTNYGYTF. The CDR3 DNA sequence: TGTGCCACCAGTGAACCTCGGGACGGAACTAACTATGGCTACACCTTC. The chain couples TRBV24-1 to TRBJ1-2; TRBD1 is a possible D gene (5 bases). Per the germline V gene, CDR1 is KGHDR and CDR2 is SFDVKD. The germline V and J ends were trimmed by 4 bases and 0 bases, with 14 bases remaining between them. This CDR3 has 16 residues.